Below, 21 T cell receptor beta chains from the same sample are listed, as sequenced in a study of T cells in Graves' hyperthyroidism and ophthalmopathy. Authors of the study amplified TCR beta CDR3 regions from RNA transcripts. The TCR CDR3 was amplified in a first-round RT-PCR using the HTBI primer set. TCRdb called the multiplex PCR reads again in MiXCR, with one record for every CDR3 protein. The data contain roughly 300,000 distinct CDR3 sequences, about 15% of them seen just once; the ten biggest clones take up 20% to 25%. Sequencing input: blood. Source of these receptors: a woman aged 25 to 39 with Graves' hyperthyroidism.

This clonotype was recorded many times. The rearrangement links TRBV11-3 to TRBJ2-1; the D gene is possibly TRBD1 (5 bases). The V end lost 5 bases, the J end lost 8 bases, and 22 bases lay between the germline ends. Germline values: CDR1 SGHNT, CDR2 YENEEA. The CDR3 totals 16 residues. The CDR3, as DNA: TGTGCCAGCAGCCTAACCCCAGGACATTGGTGGGATGAGCAGTTCTTC. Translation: CASSLTPGHWWDEQFF.

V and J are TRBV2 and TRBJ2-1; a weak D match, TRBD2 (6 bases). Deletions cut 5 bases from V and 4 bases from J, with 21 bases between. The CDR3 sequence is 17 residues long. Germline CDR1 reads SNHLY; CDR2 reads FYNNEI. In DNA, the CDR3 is TGTGCCAGCAGTTCACTTAACCGGGACTCCTATTACAATGAGCAGTTCTTC. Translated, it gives CASSSLNRDSYYNEQFF. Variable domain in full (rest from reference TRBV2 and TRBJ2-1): EPEVTQTPSHQVTQMGQEVILRCVPISNHLYFYWYRQILGQKVEFLVSFYNNEISEKSEIFDDQFSVERPDGSNFTLKIRSTKLEDSAMYFCASSSLNRDSYYNEQFFGPGTRLTVL.

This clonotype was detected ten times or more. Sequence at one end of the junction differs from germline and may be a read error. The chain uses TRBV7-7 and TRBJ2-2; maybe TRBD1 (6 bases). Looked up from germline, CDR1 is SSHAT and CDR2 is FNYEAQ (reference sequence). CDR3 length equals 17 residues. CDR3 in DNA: TGTGCTAGCAGCTTGGAGGTAGGACAGACGAACACCGGGGAGCTGTTTTTT. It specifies CASSLEVGQTNTGELFF.

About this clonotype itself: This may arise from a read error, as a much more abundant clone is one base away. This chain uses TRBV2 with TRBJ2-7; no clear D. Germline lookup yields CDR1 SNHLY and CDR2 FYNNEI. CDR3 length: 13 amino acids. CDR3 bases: TGTGTCAGCAGCGCCACCCCCGCCTACGAGCAGTACTTC. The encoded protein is CVSSATPAYEQYF.

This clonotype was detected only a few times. Written as DNA, the CDR3 is TGCAGTGCCGGCAGAACCAATCAGCCCCAGCATTTT. Protein sequence: CSAGRTNQPQHF. The genes are TRBV20-1 and TRBJ1-5; D remains ambiguous. CDR3 length: 12 amino acids. CDR1 DFQATT and CDR2 SNEGSKA come from the germline V gene (reference sequence). V lost 6 bases and J 3 bases, leaving 9 bases between the germline ends.

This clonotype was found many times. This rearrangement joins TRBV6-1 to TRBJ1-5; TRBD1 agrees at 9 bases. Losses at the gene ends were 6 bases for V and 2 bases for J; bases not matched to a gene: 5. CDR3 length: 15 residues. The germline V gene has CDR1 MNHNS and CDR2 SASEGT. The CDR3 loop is CASREQGAGNQPQHF. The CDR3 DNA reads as TGTGCCAGCAGAGAACAGGGGGCGGGCAATCAGCCCCAGCATTTT.

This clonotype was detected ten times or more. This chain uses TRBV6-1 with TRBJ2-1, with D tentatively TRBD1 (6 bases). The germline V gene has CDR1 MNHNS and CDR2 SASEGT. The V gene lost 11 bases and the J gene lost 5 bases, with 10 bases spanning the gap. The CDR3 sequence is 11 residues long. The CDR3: CAGQWNNEQFF. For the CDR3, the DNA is TGTGCCGGACAGTGGAACAATGAGCAGTTCTTC.

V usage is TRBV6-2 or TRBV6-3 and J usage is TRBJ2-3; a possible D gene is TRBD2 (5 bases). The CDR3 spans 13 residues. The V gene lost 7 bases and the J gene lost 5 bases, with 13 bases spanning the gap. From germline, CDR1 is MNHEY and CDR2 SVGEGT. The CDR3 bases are TGTGCCAGCACTAAGCCCGGGGAAGATACGCAGTATTTT. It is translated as CASTKPGEDTQYF.

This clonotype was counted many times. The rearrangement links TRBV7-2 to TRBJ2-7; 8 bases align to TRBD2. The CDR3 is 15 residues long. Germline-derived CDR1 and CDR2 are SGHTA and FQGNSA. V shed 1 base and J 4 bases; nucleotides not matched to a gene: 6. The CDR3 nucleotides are TGTGCCAGCAGCTTAGAACGAGCGGGAGATTACGAGCAGTACTTC. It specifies CASSLERAGDYEQYF.

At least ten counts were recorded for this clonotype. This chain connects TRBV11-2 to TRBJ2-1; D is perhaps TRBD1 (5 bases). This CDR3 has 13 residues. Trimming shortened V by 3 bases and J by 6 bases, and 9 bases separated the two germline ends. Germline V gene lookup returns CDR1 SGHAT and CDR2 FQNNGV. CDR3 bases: TGTGCCAGCAGCTTGAGCAGGGTCAATGAGCAGTTCTTC. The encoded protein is CASSLSRVNEQFF.

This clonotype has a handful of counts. For the CDR3, the DNA is TGCAGTGCCGAGGATGGGGGTAGGCTAGCGGGAAGCTACGAGCAGTACTTC. Its protein is CSAEDGGRLAGSYEQYF. The gene calls are TRBV20-1 and TRBJ2-7; 9 nucleotides line up with TRBD2. The CDR3 totals 17 residues. J gave up 3 bases and V 6 bases, and 18 bases lay outside the gene matches. The germline V gene has CDR1 DFQATT and CDR2 SNEGSKA (reference sequence).

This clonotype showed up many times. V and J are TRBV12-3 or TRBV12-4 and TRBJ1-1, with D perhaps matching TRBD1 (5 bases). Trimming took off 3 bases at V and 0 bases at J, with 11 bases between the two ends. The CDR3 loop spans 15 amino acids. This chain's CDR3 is CASSFDRNLNTEAFF. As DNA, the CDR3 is TGTGCCAGCAGTTTCGACAGAAACTTGAACACTGAAGCTTTCTTT.

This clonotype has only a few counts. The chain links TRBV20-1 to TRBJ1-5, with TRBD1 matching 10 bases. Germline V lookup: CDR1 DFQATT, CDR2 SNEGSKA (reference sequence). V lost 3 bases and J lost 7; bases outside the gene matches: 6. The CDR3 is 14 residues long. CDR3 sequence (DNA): TGCAGTGCTAGGTGGGACAGGGGCGGGCAGCCCCAGCATTTT. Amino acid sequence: CSARWDRGGQPQHF.

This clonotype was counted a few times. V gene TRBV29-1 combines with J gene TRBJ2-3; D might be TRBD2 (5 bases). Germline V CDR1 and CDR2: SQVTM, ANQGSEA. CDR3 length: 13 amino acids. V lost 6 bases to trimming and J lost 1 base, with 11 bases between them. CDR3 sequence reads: CSVGGRGTDTQYF. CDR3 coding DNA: TGCAGCGTGGGCGGGCGGGGCACAGATACGCAGTATTTT.

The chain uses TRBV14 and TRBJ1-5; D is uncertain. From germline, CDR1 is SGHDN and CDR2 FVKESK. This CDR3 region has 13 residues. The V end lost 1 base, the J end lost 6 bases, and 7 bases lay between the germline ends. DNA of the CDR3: TGTGCCAGCAGCCAAGGAGGATCTCAGCCCCAGCATTTT. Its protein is CASSQGGSQPQHF.

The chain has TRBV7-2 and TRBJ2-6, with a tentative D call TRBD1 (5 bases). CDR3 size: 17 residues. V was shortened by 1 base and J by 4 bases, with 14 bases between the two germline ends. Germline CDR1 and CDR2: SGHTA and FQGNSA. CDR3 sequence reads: CASSLVSQGTGANVLTF. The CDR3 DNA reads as TGTGCCAGCAGCTTAGTCTCTCAGGGAACAGGGGCCAACGTCCTGACTTTC.

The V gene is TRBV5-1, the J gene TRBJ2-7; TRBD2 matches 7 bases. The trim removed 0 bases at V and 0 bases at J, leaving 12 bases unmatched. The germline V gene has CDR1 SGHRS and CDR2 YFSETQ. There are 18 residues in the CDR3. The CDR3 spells CASSLAPPRLANSYEQYF. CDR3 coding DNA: TGCGCCAGCAGCTTGGCACCTCCCCGACTAGCTAACTCCTACGAGCAGTACTTC.

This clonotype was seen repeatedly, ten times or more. CDR3 in DNA: TGTGCCGCGACCAGTGCCTATAGCAATCAGCCCCAGCATTTT. This sequence encodes CAATSAYSNQPQHF. The chain carries TRBV28 and TRBJ1-5; unclear D gene. V was trimmed by 11 bases and J by 0 bases, leaving 14 bases between them. The CDR3 totals 14 residues. Germline CDR1 reads MDHEN; CDR2 reads SYDVKM.

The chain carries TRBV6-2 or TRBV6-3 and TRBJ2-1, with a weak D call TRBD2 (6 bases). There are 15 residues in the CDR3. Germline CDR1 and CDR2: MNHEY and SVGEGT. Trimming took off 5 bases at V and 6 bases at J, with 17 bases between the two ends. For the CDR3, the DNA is TGTGCCAGCAGTGACTTGACGGGAGACCTCAATGAGCAGTTCTTC. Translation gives CASSDLTGDLNEQFF.

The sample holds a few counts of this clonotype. The DNA for the CDR3 is TGTGCCAGCAGTTTAGAGCGCTACAATGAGCAGTTCTTC. It translates to CASSLERYNEQFF. V and J are TRBV28 and TRBJ2-1, with D unresolved. The CDR3 runs 13 residues. Trimming shortened V by 2 bases and J by 3 bases, and 5 bases separated the two germline ends. Germline V CDR1 and CDR2: MDHEN, SYDVKM.

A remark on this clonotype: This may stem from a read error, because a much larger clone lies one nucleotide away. The CDR3 DNA sequence: TGCAGTGCTAGGGATGGGACGGTCGTCACCGGGGAGCTGTTTTTT. It encodes CSARDGTVVTGELFF. V is TRBV20-1 and J is TRBJ2-2, with D perhaps TRBD1 or TRBD2 (5 bases each). Trimming removed 3 bases from V and 4 bases from J, with 15 bases in between. The CDR3 loop spans 15 amino acids. Per the germline V gene, CDR1 is DFQATT and CDR2 is SNEGSKA (reference sequence).